These 26 T cell receptor beta chains were sequenced from one sample in a study of naive and memory T cell subsets. Notes on the study in general: Especially in CD8 cells, naive repertoires contained a few larger clonotypes, possibly CD45RA-re-expressing memory cells.

For these receptors, no antigen is known. Two oligonucleotides, mixed equimolar, formed the beta constant-region primer covering TRBC1 and TRBC2. The ligated cDNA underwent four PCR rounds using SP2 and nested alpha and beta constant-region primers. TCRdb reprocessed the UMI-ligation and nested PCR reads via MiXCR and lists one record per CDR3 protein. The sample records approximately 150,000 distinct CDR3 sequences, approximately 18% being singletons. The source material was naive CD8+ T cells from blood. These receptors were obtained from a human donor in good health.

This clonotype appeared a few times. V gene TRBV27 combines with J gene TRBJ1-1; tentatively, D is TRBD1 (5 bases). This CDR3 contains 16 residues. Germline-derived CDR1 and CDR2 are MNHEY and SMNVEV (reference sequence). The germline V and J ends were trimmed by 2 bases and 0 bases, with 13 bases remaining between them. CDR3 sequence reads: CASSLAAGLVNTEAFF. The CDR3 nucleotides are TGTGCCAGCAGTTTAGCGGCAGGGCTGGTGAACACTGAAGCTTTCTTT.

The chain employs TRBV7-8 and TRBJ2-7; a possible D gene is TRBD1 (5 bases). Trimming cost V 5 bases and J 2 bases, with 16 bases left between them. Germline assignment: CDR1 SGHVS and CDR2 FQNEAQ. CDR3 length: 15 amino acids. The CDR3 sequence is CASSVERGLAYEQYF. Written as DNA, the CDR3 is TGTGCCAGCAGCGTTGAAAGGGGATTAGCCTACGAGCAGTACTTC.

This clonotype was seen more than once but under ten times. The rearrangement links TRBV27 to TRBJ2-1; the D is unclear. Germline CDR1 reads MNHEY; CDR2 reads SMNVEV (reference sequence). CDR3 length: 14 amino acids. V was clipped by 3 bases and J by 0 bases, with 6 bases between them. In DNA, the CDR3 is TGTGCCAGCAGTTTGGGTCCCTCCTACAATGAGCAGTTCTTC. Protein: CASSLGPSYNEQFF.

This clonotype was seen a handful of times. V and J are TRBV4-3 and TRBJ2-2; D gene unclear. The CDR3 sequence is 14 residues long. CDR1 and CDR2 (germline): LGHNA, YSLEER. The V end lost 0 bases, the J end lost 4 bases, and 6 bases lay between the germline ends. The chain's CDR3 is CASSQDWPTGELFF. The CDR3 bases are TGCGCCAGCAGCCAAGATTGGCCCACCGGGGAGCTGTTTTTT.

This clonotype was counted between two and nine times. This CDR3 is CASSLSAQGGSRGIQYF. The CDR3 nucleotides read TGTGCCAGCAGTTTATCGGCCCAAGGGGGATCTCGTGGCATTCAGTACTTC. V is TRBV27 and J is TRBJ2-4, with a possible D match to TRBD1 (6 bases). This CDR3 spans 17 amino acids. V was clipped by 0 bases and J by 9 bases, with 21 bases between them. Germline loops: CDR1 MNHEY, CDR2 SMNVEV (reference sequence).

This clonotype was seen only a few times. The chain recombines TRBV20-1 with TRBJ1-2, with unresolved D. The germline CDR1 and CDR2 sequences are DFQATT and SNEGSKA (reference sequence). V shed 5 bases and J shed 6 bases, with 13 bases lying between them. CDR3 length equals 12 residues. CDR3: CSARTGWDGYTF. In nucleotides, the CDR3 is TGCAGTGCTCGCACGGGGTGGGATGGCTACACCTTC.

This clonotype was detected only a few times. In DNA form, the CDR3 reads TGCAGTGACCAAGGAGGGACAGGGGTTAACGGCTACACCTTC. Its protein is CSDQGGTGVNGYTF. The chain uses TRBV20-1 and TRBJ1-2; 10 nucleotides line up with TRBD1. CDR1 DFQATT and CDR2 SNEGSKA come from the germline V gene (reference sequence). The trim removed 7 bases at V and 8 bases at J, leaving 13 bases unmatched. The CDR3 is 14 amino acids.

CDR3 amino acids: CASSLGSGNEQFF. In DNA, the CDR3 is TGTGCCAGCAGCTTAGGTTCCGGGAATGAGCAGTTCTTC. The chain is built from TRBV7-2 and TRBJ2-1, with D unresolved. The germline V gene encodes CDR1 SGHTA and CDR2 FQGNSA. V lost 1 base, J lost 7 bases, and 8 bases lay in between. The CDR3 runs 13 residues.

This rearrangement joins TRBV20-1 to TRBJ1-1, with D perhaps TRBD1 (6 bases). CDR3 length equals 13 residues. CDR1 and CDR2 from the germline V gene are DFQATT and SNEGSKA (reference sequence). V was trimmed by 3 bases and J by 3 bases, leaving 11 bases between them. CDR3 DNA: TGCAGTGCTAGTAGGGGGGATCACACTGAAGCTTTCTTT. It is translated as CSASRGDHTEAFF.

The chain links TRBV20-1 to TRBJ2-7, with 13 bases aligning to TRBD2. Germline V gene sequence: CDR1 DFQATT, CDR2 SNEGSKA (reference sequence). The CDR3 runs to 17 residues. Germline trimming cut 2 bases from V and 3 bases from J; bases unmatched to any gene: 10. The CDR3: CSARRLTSGRSIYEQYF. DNA for the CDR3: TGCAGTGCTAGACGATTGACTAGCGGGAGGAGTATCTACGAGCAGTACTTC.

V usage is TRBV11-2 and J usage is TRBJ1-1; 10 bases match TRBD1. Germline loops: CDR1 SGHAT, CDR2 FQNNGV. CDR3 length equals 15 residues. The ends lost 2 bases at V and 7 bases at J; junction bases unmatched: 7. The CDR3 sequence: CASSLTTGGQDEAFF. The CDR3 DNA follows: TGTGCCAGCAGCTTAACGACAGGGGGCCAGGATGAAGCTTTCTTT.

V usage is TRBV3-1 and J usage is TRBJ2-4; D might be TRBD2 (6 bases). CDR1 is LGHDT, CDR2 YNNKEL, per germline (reference sequence). This CDR3 has 18 residues. Trimming stripped 0 bases from V and 8 bases from J, with 23 bases between. CDR3 protein: CASSQDGTIAGSEDIQYF. CDR3 DNA: TGTGCCAGCAGCCAAGACGGCACTATTGCGGGGTCTGAGGACATTCAGTACTTC.

This clonotype was found a few times. This chain joins TRBV29-1 and TRBJ1-5, with D perhaps matching TRBD1 (6 bases). The CDR3 is made up of 13 amino acids. The germline gives CDR1 SQVTM, CDR2 ANQGSEA. V was shortened by 3 bases and J by 2 bases, with 8 bases between the two germline ends. The CDR3 reads CSVEDSGNQPQHF. The CDR3, as DNA: TGCAGCGTTGAGGACAGCGGCAATCAGCCCCAGCATTTT.

The rearrangement links TRBV7-9 to TRBJ2-4; D remains unclear. Trimming removed 5 bases from V and 6 bases from J, with 17 bases in between. Germline V gene sequence: CDR1 SEHNR, CDR2 FQNEAQ (reference sequence). The CDR3 has 15 residues. The CDR3 nucleotides are TGTGCCAGCAGCGAGTATGCAGGCGAAAGAAACATTCAGTACTTC. It is translated as CASSEYAGERNIQYF.

The chain is built from TRBV11-2 and TRBJ2-1; D call uncertain. CDR3 length: 12 residues. V shed 2 bases and J shed 4 bases, with 3 bases lying between them. Germline lookup yields CDR1 SGHAT and CDR2 FQNNGV. CDR3 bases: TGTGCCAGCAGCTTATGGTACAATGAGCAGTTCTTC. Encoded protein: CASSLWYNEQFF.

This clonotype appeared a few times. This chain links TRBV20-1 with TRBJ2-3; 13 positions agree with TRBD2. Germline V gives CDR1 DFQATT, CDR2 SNEGSKA (reference sequence). The CDR3 is 19 amino acids. Trimming removed 0 bases from V and 1 base from J; junction bases left unmatched: 10. CDR3 sequence reads: CSARDRLAGGGWGTDTQYF. The CDR3 nucleotides read TGCAGTGCTAGAGATAGACTAGCGGGAGGCGGTTGGGGCACAGATACGCAGTATTTT.

V and J are TRBV13 and TRBJ1-6; D is uncertain. CDR3 size: 11 residues. In germline, CDR1 is PRHDT, CDR2 FYEKMQ (reference sequence). V lost 3 bases and J 14 bases, leaving 8 bases between the germline ends. The DNA of the CDR3 is TGTGCCAGCAGCTTTCGTGGGACCCTCCACTTT. Protein product: CASSFRGTLHF.

This clonotype occurred a few times. J is TRBJ2-1 and V is TRBV29-1; the D gene is possibly TRBD2 (5 bases). V gave up 1 base and J gave up 6 bases, with 16 bases separating them. The germline CDR1 and CDR2 sequences are SQVTM and ANQGSEA. The CDR3 is made up of 15 amino acids. This CDR3 reads CSVEGVKSGGNEQFF. CDR3 in DNA: TGCAGCGTTGAAGGGGTAAAGAGCGGAGGCAATGAGCAGTTCTTC.

This clonotype came up a few times. The V call is TRBV29-1, the J call TRBJ2-1; D tentatively fits TRBD1 or TRBD2 (5 bases each). The germline gives CDR1 SQVTM, CDR2 ANQGSEA. This CDR3 is built from 12 residues. The V and J ends lost 6 bases and 7 bases respectively, with 13 bases between them. The CDR3 loop is CSVGDDGNEQFF. Here the CDR3 DNA reads TGCAGCGTCGGGGACGACGGGAATGAGCAGTTCTTC.

The rearrangement links TRBV20-1 to TRBJ2-1; a weak D match, TRBD2 (5 bases). Per germline, CDR1 DFQATT and CDR2 SNEGSKA (reference sequence). V lost 8 bases and J 4 bases, leaving 15 bases between the germline ends. The CDR3 is 13 amino acids. The CDR3: CSWRTEEYNEQFF. The CDR3 DNA is TGCAGTTGGAGGACGGAAGAGTACAATGAGCAGTTCTTC.

The chain uses TRBV7-6 and TRBJ2-7, with D possibly TRBD1 on 5 matching bases. Germline CDR1 SGHVS, CDR2 FNYEAQ. CDR3 length: 14 residues. Trimming left V 1 base short and J 3 bases short, with 10 bases between. CDR3 coding DNA: TGTGCCAGCAGCTTAGGAGAAGACAGCTACGAGCAGTACTTC. Translating it yields CASSLGEDSYEQYF. The full variable domain, rest sourced from reference TRBV7-6 and TRBJ2-7, is GAGVSQSPRYKVTKRGQDVALRCDPISGHVSLYWYRQALGQGPEFLTYFNYEAQQDKSGLPNDRFSAERPEGSISTLTIQRTEQRDSAMYRCASSLGEDSYEQYFGPGTRLTVT.

This sequence joins TRBV7-9 and TRBJ1-1; perhaps TRBD1 as D (5 bases). From germline, CDR1 is SEHNR and CDR2 FQNEAQ (reference sequence). This CDR3 is 14 amino acids long. V was pared by 4 bases and J by 4 bases, with 13 bases between. As DNA, the CDR3 is TGTGCCAGCAGCTCGGGACTATCCAGCACTGAAGCTTTCTTT. Translation gives CASSSGLSSTEAFF.

This clonotype was detected only a few times. This chain connects TRBV2 to TRBJ2-4; TRBD1 aligns across 8 bases. J gave up 3 bases and V 6 bases, and 1 base lay outside the gene matches. In germline, CDR1 is SNHLY, CDR2 FYNNEI. The CDR3 runs 13 residues. As DNA, the CDR3 is TGTGCCAGCAGAACAGGGGGCAAAAACATTCAGTACTTC. Encoded protein: CASRTGGKNIQYF.

The count of this clonotype is one. CDR3: CASSSWDSKGYEQYF. The DNA for the CDR3 is TGTGCCAGCAGTTCTTGGGACAGCAAGGGGTACGAGCAGTACTTC. This chain uses TRBV28 with TRBJ2-7, with TRBD1 identical over 7 bases. V trimming: 4 bases; J trimming: 4 bases; junction bases outside the gene matches: 10. The germline CDR1 and CDR2 sequences are MDHEN and SYDVKM. This CDR3 has 15 residues.

This clonotype was detected only a few times. The chain carries TRBV6-5 and TRBJ2-7; D may be TRBD2 (5 bases). The germline V and J ends were trimmed by 2 bases and 3 bases, with 14 bases remaining between them. Germline assignment: CDR1 MNHEY and CDR2 SVGAGI. The CDR3 length is 15 residues. The CDR3 DNA sequence: TGTGCCAGCAGTTACCGACCACTCGGGGTCTACGAGCAGTACTTC. The encoded protein is CASSYRPLGVYEQYF.

This chain joins TRBV6-1 and TRBJ1-2; possible D gene TRBD1, 6 bases. V dropped 1 base and J dropped 4 bases, with 7 bases sitting between them. The CDR3 covers 13 residues. Germline V gives CDR1 MNHNS, CDR2 SASEGT. The CDR3 DNA reads as TGTGCCAGCAGTGAAGAGGACAGCTATGGCTACACCTTC. Translated, it gives CASSEEDSYGYTF.